The 25 T cell receptor beta chains listed next were all sequenced from one sample in a study of T cell responses to AZD1222 COVID-19 vaccine. Libraries were prepared by immunoSEQ multiplex PCR; TCRdb keeps only in-frame clonotypes and omits some of them. The sample consists of about 150,000 clones, 90% of them appearing once. Sequenced here: peripheral blood, sampled on day 0 of AZD1222 vaccination. Receptors were obtained from an adult in good health.

J is TRBJ1-1 and V is TRBV7-9; D is undetermined. The CDR3 totals 14 residues. Germline CDR1 is SEHNR and CDR2 is FQNEAQ (reference sequence). Trimming removed 1 base at V and 3 bases at J, with 9 bases between. DNA of the CDR3: TGTGCCAGCAGCTTAGATTCCTTTTACACTGAAGCTTTCTTT. It codes for CASSLDSFYTEAFF.

The chain couples TRBV5-8 to TRBJ2-1; TRBD1 matches at 10 bases. CDR3 length equals 15 residues. The ends lost 4 bases at V and 4 bases at J; junction bases unmatched: 5. Germline-derived CDR1 and CDR2 are SGHTS and YDEGEE. CDR3 bases: TGTGCCAGCAGCGCGGGACAGGGGCCTTACAATGAGCAGTTCTTC. Encoded protein: CASSAGQGPYNEQFF.

This clone has at least ten counts. The V and J genes are TRBV19 and TRBJ1-3; D is possibly TRBD1 (6 bases). Germline assignment: CDR1 LNHDA and CDR2 SQIVND (reference sequence). V lost 6 bases to trimming and J lost 0 bases, with 18 bases between them. CDR3 size: 17 residues. Here the CDR3 DNA reads TGTGCCAGTAGGGATCCGGGACATCGGGGCTCTGGAAACACCATATATTTT. Translated: CASRDPGHRGSGNTIYF.

The rearrangement links TRBV13 to TRBJ1-1; D might be TRBD1 (6 bases). CDR1 PRHDT and CDR2 FYEKMQ come from the germline V gene (reference sequence). Trimming removed 5 bases at V and 3 bases at J, with 16 bases between. This CDR3 region has 15 residues. CDR3 nucleotides: TGTGCCAGCAGCCTCCTGGGGGGGGCGCACACTGAAGCTTTCTTT. Its protein is CASSLLGGAHTEAFF.

The genes are TRBV30 and TRBJ2-2, with D maybe TRBD1 (7 bases). Germline loops: CDR1 GTSNPN, CDR2 SVGIG (reference sequence). CDR3 size: 15 residues. Trimming took off 3 bases at V and 4 bases at J, with 15 bases between the two ends. CDR3 sequence (DNA): TGTGCCTGGAGCCCAGGGGGGATTCGCACCGGGGAGCTGTTTTTT. Protein sequence: CAWSPGGIRTGELFF.

In this sample, this clone turned up once. This rearrangement joins TRBV19 to TRBJ2-7; 11 nucleotides line up with TRBD2. The germline gives CDR1 LNHDA, CDR2 SQIVND (reference sequence). J gave up 1 base and V 7 bases, and 6 bases lay outside the gene matches. The CDR3 has 15 amino acids. The CDR3 is CASTLGTSGSYEQYF. The DNA of the CDR3 is TGTGCCAGTACCCTAGGGACTAGCGGATCCTACGAGCAGTACTTC. Combining the CDR3 with reference TRBV19 and TRBJ2-7 gives the whole variable domain DGGITQSPKYLFRKEGQNVTLSCEQNLNHDAMYWYRQDPGQGLRLIYYSQIVNDFQKGDIAEGYSVSREKKESFPLTVTSAQKNPTAFYLCASTLGTSGSYEQYFGPGTRLTVT.

J is TRBJ1-5 and V is TRBV21-1; the D call TRBD1 from the table was never checked on the DNA. TRBV21-1 is assigned pseudogene status. The CDR3 extends over 15 amino acids. CDR3 protein: CASRETGLRNQPQHF. As DNA, the CDR3 is TGTGCCAGCAGGGAGACAGGGCTAAGGAATCAGCCCCAGCATTTT.

J is TRBJ2-7 and V is TRBV15, with D hard to call. Trimming cost V 0 bases and J 5 bases, with 5 bases left between them. The CDR3 sequence is 12 residues long. Germline V lookup: CDR1 LNHNV, CDR2 YYDKDF (reference sequence). Here the CDR3 reads CATSRDNHEQYF. The CDR3 nucleotides are TGTGCCACCAGCAGAGATAACCACGAGCAGTACTTC.

The DNA for the CDR3 is TGTGCCAGCAGCCCTCCGGGGGGGTACGAGCAGTACTTC. Protein product: CASSPPGGYEQYF. The J gene is TRBJ2-7, the V gene TRBV7-3; 8 nucleotides line up with TRBD2. The CDR3 runs to 13 residues. CDR1 SGHTA and CDR2 FQGTGA come from the germline V gene. V gave up 5 bases and J gave up 4 bases; unmatched junction bases: 4.

The rearrangement joins TRBV18 to TRBJ2-3; unclear D gene. The CDR3 contains 11 residues. Germline V gene lookup returns CDR1 KGHSH and CDR2 LQKENI. Trimming cost V 1 base and J 5 bases, with 1 base left between them. The CDR3 sequence: CASSPLDTQYF. The CDR3 DNA reads as TGTGCCAGCTCACCACTAGATACGCAGTATTTT.

The chain combines TRBV27 with TRBJ2-1; D remains unclear. CDR1 and CDR2 (germline): MNHEY, SMNVEV (reference sequence). CDR3 length: 11 amino acids. The V end lost 2 bases, the J end lost 8 bases, and 4 bases lay between the germline ends. The CDR3 nucleotides are TGTGCCAGCAGTTTAAAACATGAGCAGTTCTTC. Translation gives CASSLKHEQFF.

This chain joins TRBV19 and TRBJ1-2; 8 bases are a match to TRBD1. This CDR3 comprises 15 residues. Germline assignment: CDR1 LNHDA and CDR2 SQIVND (reference sequence). V gave up 3 bases and J gave up 3 bases; unmatched junction bases: 6. The CDR3 nucleotides read TGTGCCAGTAGTATTTTCAGGGGGCGCGACTATGGCTACACCTTC. It is translated as CASSIFRGRDYGYTF. Combining the CDR3 with reference TRBV19 and TRBJ1-2 gives the whole variable domain DGGITQSPKYLFRKEGQNVTLSCEQNLNHDAMYWYRQDPGQGLRLIYYSQIVNDFQKGDIAEGYSVSREKKESFPLTVTSAQKNPTAFYLCASSIFRGRDYGYTFGSGTRLTVV.

The V call is TRBV5-4, the J call TRBJ2-7; 12 bases fit TRBD2. The CDR3 length is 16 residues. Unmatched junction bases numbered 5, after V lost 3 bases and J lost 1 base. From germline, CDR1 is SGHNT and CDR2 YYREEE (reference sequence). This CDR3 reads CASSSGLAGFSYEQYF. CDR3 coding DNA: TGTGCCAGCAGCTCAGGACTAGCGGGGTTTTCCTACGAGCAGTACTTC. Using reference TRBV5-4 and TRBJ2-7 for the parts outside the CDR3, the full variable domain is ETGVTQSPTHLIKTRGQQVTLRCSSQSGHNTVSWYQQALGQGPQFIFQYYREEENGRGNFPPRFSGLQFPNYSSELNVNALELDDSALYLCASSSGLAGFSYEQYFGPGTRLTVT.

The chain couples TRBV7-2 to TRBJ1-6, with a tentative D call TRBD1 (5 bases). The germline gives CDR1 SGHTA, CDR2 FQGNSA. Trimming left V 3 bases short and J 7 bases short, with 16 bases between. This CDR3 has 16 amino acids. The CDR3 loop reads CASSFGAGPSNSPLHF. CDR3 sequence (DNA): TGTGCCAGCAGCTTCGGGGCAGGCCCTTCAAATTCACCCCTCCACTTT.

The chain links TRBV6-6 to TRBJ1-2; 10 positions agree with TRBD1. V gave up 2 bases and J gave up 4 bases; unmatched junction bases: 7. There are 16 residues in the CDR3. CDR1 MNHNY and CDR2 SVGAGI come from the germline V gene (reference sequence). In DNA form, the CDR3 reads TGTGCCAGCAGTTACCCCGGGACAGGGGCGAGCTATGGCTACACCTTC. Translated, it gives CASSYPGTGASYGYTF.

This clone has a single count. The chain has TRBV19 and TRBJ2-1; D might be TRBD2 (6 bases). V lost 3 bases and J lost 4, with 10 bases in between. The CDR3 is 14 residues long. Germline CDR1 is LNHDA and CDR2 is SQIVND (reference sequence). This CDR3 is CASSIGGTYNEQFF. Here the CDR3 DNA reads TGTGCCAGTAGTATTGGCGGGACTTACAATGAGCAGTTCTTC.

The count of this clone is one. The rearrangement joins TRBV6-2 or TRBV6-3 to TRBJ2-1; no clear D. Germline CDR1 is MNHEY and CDR2 is SVGEGT. The CDR3 length is 15 residues. The V end was cut by 2 bases, the J end by 5 bases, with 13 bases between. CDR3 region: CASSYRANLNNEQFF. The CDR3 DNA reads as TGTGCCAGCAGTTACCGGGCTAACCTTAACAATGAGCAGTTCTTC.

The chain combines TRBV5-4 with TRBJ2-1; 11 bases fit TRBD2. Germline values: CDR1 SGHNT, CDR2 YYREEE (reference sequence). The J segment lost 5 bases and the V segment lost 2 bases, leaving 3 bases of the junction unmatched. This CDR3 has 15 residues. The chain's CDR3 is CASSFLAGGHNEQFF. The CDR3 DNA sequence: TGTGCCAGCAGCTTTCTAGCGGGGGGACACAATGAGCAGTTCTTC.

This chain connects TRBV2 to TRBJ1-6; D unresolved. The CDR3 loop spans 15 amino acids. V was clipped by 1 base and J by 5 bases, with 9 bases between them. The V gene's germline CDR1 is SNHLY and CDR2 FYNNEI. CDR3: CASSEEGRNNSPLHF. The CDR3 nucleotides read TGTGCCAGCAGTGAAGAAGGCCGAAATAATTCACCCCTCCACTTT.

V gene TRBV7-2 combines with J gene TRBJ1-2, with 7 bases aligning to TRBD1. V lost 5 bases to trimming and J lost 7 bases; unmatched junction nucleotides: 10. The CDR3 length is 14 residues. The V gene's germline CDR1 is SGHTA and CDR2 FQGNSA. DNA of the CDR3: TGTGCCAGCAGCGCCCAAACAGGGGTTCCTGGCTACACCTTC. This translates into CASSAQTGVPGYTF.

The chain links TRBV9 to TRBJ2-7; no definite D call. Germline CDR1 reads SGDLS; CDR2 reads YYNGEE. Trimming cost V 0 bases and J 3 bases, with 13 bases left between them. CDR3 length: 15 residues. CDR3 coding DNA: TGTGCCAGCAGCGTAGTGGCGGACGGGCGCTACGAGCAGTACTTC. As protein: CASSVVADGRYEQYF.

V is TRBV7-2 and J is TRBJ1-3; no firm D call. Trimming removed 4 bases at V and 0 bases at J, with 10 bases between. This CDR3 spans 15 amino acids. Germline V CDR1 and CDR2: SGHTA, FQGNSA. CDR3 amino acids: CASSWSASSGNTIYF. The CDR3 nucleotides read TGTGCCAGCAGCTGGTCGGCCAGCTCTGGAAACACCATATATTTT.

The chain employs TRBV10-3 and TRBJ1-4, with TRBD1 matching over 8 bases. This CDR3 spans 14 amino acids. V was clipped by 3 bases and J by 6 bases; unmatched bases: 3. CDR1 ENHRY and CDR2 SYGVKD come from the germline V gene. The CDR3 region has the DNA TGTGCCATCAGTGACCTACAGGGGGATGAAAAACTGTTTTTT. Translated, it gives CAISDLQGDEKLFF.

The rearrangement uses TRBV24-1 and TRBJ2-1, with 12 bases aligning to TRBD1. V lost 4 bases, J lost 10 bases, and 1 base stayed unmatched. CDR3 length: 13 amino acids. Germline lookup yields CDR1 KGHDR and CDR2 SFDVKD. The DNA of the CDR3 is TGTGCCACCAGTGAGGGGACAGGGGGCGAGCAGTTCTTC. It specifies CATSEGTGGEQFF.

The chain links TRBV5-6 to TRBJ2-2, with D uncertain. Per the germline V gene, CDR1 is SGHDT and CDR2 is YYEEEE. The V and J ends lost 1 base and 0 bases respectively, with 7 bases between them. The CDR3 has 15 residues. Here the CDR3 DNA reads TGTGCCAGCAGCTTGTTAGGTGCGAACACCGGGGAGCTGTTTTTT. Protein sequence: CASSLLGANTGELFF. Variable domain in full (rest from reference TRBV5-6 and TRBJ2-2): DAGVTQSPTHLIKTRGQQVTLRCSPKSGHDTVSWYQQALGQGPQFIFQYYEEEERQRGNFPDRFSGHQFPNYSSELNVNALLLGDSALYLCASSLLGANTGELFFGEGSRLTVL.